The rows below give T cell receptor beta chains drawn from one sample of a study of blood T cell repertoires in COVID-19. The method was immunoSEQ multiplex PCR; TCRdb's version includes in-frame clones alone and lacks a portion of them. The sample lists a few hundred thousand clones, about 89% occurring once. Input material: PBMCs or T cells enriched from blood (not recorded which). These receptors were obtained from a man in his forties who had recovered from COVID-19. CDR3s include the opening cysteine and the closing phenylalanine or tryptophan. Each record gives: D gene, V gene, clone size, J gene, CDR3 protein, CDR3 DNA. A D gene is named only where the DNA matches it firmly. The listing skips clone size in some rows; elsewhere it reads once, few, many or a size class.

d_gene: .
v_gene: TRBV29-1
abundance: .
j_gene: TRBJ1-1
CDR3aa: CSVGPLEAFF
CDR3nt: TGCAGCGTTGGGCCCCTTGAAGCTTTCTTT

d_gene: TRBD2
v_gene: TRBV5-1
abundance: .
j_gene: TRBJ2-1
CDR3aa: CASSFTSGRNNEQFF
CDR3nt: TGCGCCAGCAGCTTCACAAGCGGGAGGAACAATGAGCAGTTCTTC

d_gene: TRBD2
v_gene: TRBV19
abundance: .
j_gene: TRBJ2-1
CDR3aa: CASRKAGGLLNEQFF
CDR3nt: TGTGCCAGTAGGAAAGCGGGGGGGCTTCTGAATGAGCAGTTCTTC

d_gene: .
v_gene: TRBV7-3
abundance: .
j_gene: TRBJ2-1
CDR3aa: CASSFATSSYNEQFF
CDR3nt: TGTGCCAGCAGCTTCGCTACGAGCTCCTACAATGAGCAGTTCTTC

d_gene: TRBD2
v_gene: TRBV7-3
abundance: .
j_gene: TRBJ2-5
CDR3aa: CASSLTAGGGFGTQYF
CDR3nt: TGTGCCAGCAGCTTAACGGCGGGAGGAGGGTTTGGGACCCAGTACTTC

d_gene: .
v_gene: TRBV10-2
abundance: .
j_gene: TRBJ1-5
CDR3aa: CASSESGGRVGNQPQHF
CDR3nt: TGCGCCAGCAGTGAGTCTGGGGGCAGGGTGGGCAATCAGCCCCAGCATTTT

d_gene: TRBD2
v_gene: TRBV3-1/TRBV3-2
abundance: .
j_gene: TRBJ2-4
CDR3aa: CASSLRTSGGTLAKNIQYF
CDR3nt: TGTGCCAGCAGCCTACGGACTAGCGGGGGAACTCTAGCCAAAAACATTCAGTACTTC

d_gene: TRBD2
v_gene: TRBV10-2
abundance: .
j_gene: TRBJ2-3
CDR3aa: CASSLAGVTDTQYF
CDR3nt: TGCGCCAGCAGCTTAGCGGGAGTAACAGATACGCAGTATTTT

d_gene: .
v_gene: TRBV11-2
abundance: .
j_gene: TRBJ2-7
CDR3aa: CASSLDRRDYEQYF
CDR3nt: TGTGCCAGCAGCTTAGACAGGAGGGACTACGAGCAGTACTTC

d_gene: TRBD2
v_gene: TRBV24-1
abundance: .
j_gene: TRBJ2-1
CDR3aa: CATSGGLAEKYNEQFF
CDR3nt: TGTGCCACCAGTGGAGGTCTAGCGGAGAAGTACAATGAGCAGTTCTTC

d_gene: TRBD1
v_gene: TRBV11-3
abundance: .
j_gene: TRBJ1-2
CDR3aa: CASSRGGEGYTF
CDR3nt: TGTGCCAGCAGCCGAGGGGGCGAAGGCTACACCTTC

d_gene: TRBD2
v_gene: TRBV5-8
abundance: .
j_gene: TRBJ2-7
CDR3aa: CASTGTSGGTYEQYF
CDR3nt: TGTGCCAGCACCGGGACTAGCGGGGGGACCTACGAGCAGTACTTC

d_gene: .
v_gene: TRBV29-1
abundance: .
j_gene: TRBJ2-7
CDR3aa: CSVGHGSGSYEQYF
CDR3nt: TGCAGCGTTGGGCACGGATCAGGGTCCTACGAGCAGTACTTC

d_gene: TRBD2
v_gene: TRBV28
abundance: .
j_gene: TRBJ2-3
CDR3aa: CATRVGLAGDGHTQYF
CDR3nt: TGTGCCACCAGGGTCGGGCTAGCGGGAGACGGCCATACGCAGTATTTT

d_gene: .
v_gene: TRBV7-9
abundance: .
j_gene: TRBJ2-3
CDR3aa: CASSLEGLSTDTQYF
CDR3nt: TGTGCCAGCAGCTTAGAGGGGTTAAGTACAGATACGCAGTATTTT

d_gene: .
v_gene: TRBV7-9
abundance: .
j_gene: TRBJ2-3
CDR3aa: CASSQSGSTDTQYF
CDR3nt: TGTGCCAGCAGCCAAAGCGGAAGCACAGATACGCAGTATTTT

d_gene: .
v_gene: TRBV25-1
abundance: .
j_gene: TRBJ1-3
CDR3aa: CASSSPRAGNTIYF
CDR3nt: TGTGCCAGCAGTTCACCGCGGGCTGGAAACACCATATATTTT

d_gene: TRBD1
v_gene: TRBV10-2
abundance: once
j_gene: TRBJ2-6
CDR3aa: CATSGQTLSGANVLTF
CDR3nt: TGCGCCACCTCGGGACAGACCCTCTCTGGGGCCAACGTCCTGACTTTC

d_gene: .
v_gene: TRBV6-4
abundance: .
j_gene: TRBJ2-5
CDR3aa: CASSIGQSQTQYF
CDR3nt: TGTGCCAGCAGTATAGGACAGTCTCAGACCCAGTACTTC

d_gene: TRBD2
v_gene: TRBV6-1
abundance: .
j_gene: TRBJ2-2
CDR3aa: CASSGGLAGARTGELFF
CDR3nt: TGTGCCAGCAGTGGGGGACTAGCGGGGGCCCGCACCGGGGAGCTGTTTTTT

d_gene: .
v_gene: TRBV3-1/TRBV3-2
abundance: .
j_gene: TRBJ2-3
CDR3aa: CASSQDLQADTQYF
CDR3nt: TGTGCCAGCAGCCAAGATCTTCAGGCAGATACGCAGTATTTT

d_gene: .
v_gene: TRBV21-1
abundance: .
j_gene: TRBJ2-1
CDR3aa: CASNYNRRGDRLYYNEQFF
CDR3nt: TGTGCCAGCAACTACAATCGACGAGGCGACAGGTTATATTACAATGAGCAGTTCTTC

d_gene: .
v_gene: TRBV7-9
abundance: .
j_gene: TRBJ2-3
CDR3aa: CASSLAALLADTDTQYF
CDR3nt: TGTGCCAGCAGCTTAGCGGCTTTACTAGCAGACACAGATACGCAGTATTTT

d_gene: TRBD2
v_gene: TRBV10-3
abundance: .
j_gene: TRBJ2-7
CDR3aa: CAIRREGIYEQYF
CDR3nt: TGTGCCATCAGGCGGGAGGGAATCTACGAGCAGTACTTC

d_gene: .
v_gene: TRBV19
abundance: .
j_gene: TRBJ1-2
CDR3aa: CASSIGPPSAYGYTF
CDR3nt: TGTGCCAGTAGTATAGGACCCCCGAGCGCCTATGGCTACACCTTC

d_gene: .
v_gene: TRBV27
abundance: once
j_gene: TRBJ1-6
CDR3aa: CASSSSNRANSPLHF
CDR3nt: TGTGCCAGCAGTTCATCAAACAGGGCAAATTCACCCCTCCACTTT

d_gene: TRBD1
v_gene: TRBV6-5
abundance: .
j_gene: TRBJ1-3
CDR3aa: CASGDRGHSGNTIYF
CDR3nt: TGTGCCAGCGGGGACAGGGGACACTCTGGAAACACCATATATTTT

d_gene: TRBD1
v_gene: TRBV7-9
abundance: .
j_gene: TRBJ1-6
CDR3aa: CASSGTALTSPLHF
CDR3nt: TGTGCCAGCAGCGGGACAGCGTTAACTTCACCCCTCCACTTT

d_gene: TRBD2
v_gene: TRBV11-2
abundance: .
j_gene: TRBJ2-7
CDR3aa: CASTGTSVSYEQYF
CDR3nt: TGTGCCAGCACCGGGACTAGTGTATCCTACGAGCAGTACTTC

d_gene: TRBD1
v_gene: TRBV10-1
abundance: once
j_gene: TRBJ1-1
CDR3aa: CASSEEGADTEAFF
CDR3nt: TGCGCCAGCAGTGAAGAGGGGGCGGACACTGAAGCTTTCTTT

d_gene: TRBD1
v_gene: TRBV5-4
abundance: .
j_gene: TRBJ1-4
CDR3aa: CASSSGGGGEKLFF
CDR3nt: TGTGCCAGCAGCTCAGGGGGCGGAGGTGAAAAACTGTTTTTT

d_gene: TRBD1
v_gene: TRBV19
abundance: .
j_gene: TRBJ1-5
CDR3aa: CASKTGIVGSNQPQHF
CDR3nt: TGTGCCAGTAAGACAGGGATTGTGGGTAGCAATCAGCCCCAGCATTTT

d_gene: .
v_gene: TRBV13
abundance: .
j_gene: TRBJ2-7
CDR3aa: CASSLSPGYEQYF
CDR3nt: TGTGCCAGCAGCTTATCTCCAGGCTACGAGCAGTACTTC

d_gene: .
v_gene: TRBV5-8
abundance: .
j_gene: TRBJ2-1
CDR3aa: CASSSDRSYNEQFF
CDR3nt: TGTGCCAGCAGCTCGGACAGAAGCTACAATGAGCAGTTCTTC

d_gene: .
v_gene: TRBV29-1
abundance: .
j_gene: TRBJ1-1
CDR3aa: CSVAGGQNTEAFF
CDR3nt: TGCAGCGTTGCCGGGGGGCAGAACACTGAAGCTTTCTTT

d_gene: .
v_gene: TRBV3-1/TRBV3-2
abundance: .
j_gene: TRBJ2-1
CDR3aa: CASSPGFEQFF
CDR3nt: TGTGCCAGCAGTCCAGGGTTTGAGCAGTTCTTC

d_gene: TRBD1
v_gene: TRBV19
abundance: .
j_gene: TRBJ1-1
CDR3aa: CASSTSGGLGTEAFF
CDR3nt: TGTGCCAGTAGTACCTCAGGGGGCTTGGGCACTGAAGCTTTCTTT

d_gene: .
v_gene: TRBV12-5
abundance: few
j_gene: TRBJ1-2
CDR3aa: CASGLPPPPGAHGYTF
CDR3nt: TGTGCTAGTGGTTTGCCCCCCCCTCCAGGGGCCCATGGCTACACCTTC

d_gene: .
v_gene: TRBV24-1
abundance: few
j_gene: TRBJ2-3
CDR3aa: CATSDKTGTSTDTQYF
CDR3nt: TGTGCCACCAGTGATAAGACAGGCACTAGCACAGATACGCAGTATTTT

d_gene: .
v_gene: TRBV28
abundance: .
j_gene: TRBJ1-5
CDR3aa: CASSPQASNQPQHF
CDR3nt: TGTGCCAGCAGCCCACAGGCTAGCAATCAGCCCCAGCATTTT

d_gene: TRBD1
v_gene: TRBV4-1
abundance: once
j_gene: TRBJ2-7
CDR3aa: CASSHAGTDSYEQYF
CDR3nt: TGCGCCAGCAGCCACGCCGGGACAGACTCCTACGAGCAGTACTTC

d_gene: .
v_gene: TRBV4-3
abundance: .
j_gene: TRBJ1-1
CDR3aa: CASSQIQGYTEAFF
CDR3nt: TGCGCCAGCAGCCAAATTCAGGGTTACACTGAAGCTTTCTTT

d_gene: .
v_gene: TRBV21-1
abundance: .
j_gene: TRBJ1-2
CDR3aa: CASSRTKAGQGSYGYTF
CDR3nt: TGTGCCAGCAGCCGGACCAAAGCGGGACAGGGGAGCTATGGCTACACCTTC

d_gene: TRBD1
v_gene: TRBV4-1
abundance: .
j_gene: TRBJ1-5
CDR3aa: CASSQDAPTGNQPQHF
CDR3nt: TGCGCCAGCAGCCAAGATGCCCCGACAGGGAATCAGCCCCAGCATTTT

d_gene: TRBD2
v_gene: TRBV29-1
abundance: .
j_gene: TRBJ2-5
CDR3aa: CSVEAPRTAGVQETQYF
CDR3nt: TGCAGCGTTGAAGCCCCCCGGACAGCGGGAGTCCAAGAGACCCAGTACTTC

d_gene: .
v_gene: TRBV11-3
abundance: few
j_gene: TRBJ1-1
CDR3aa: CASSPEQGNTEAFF
CDR3nt: TGTGCCAGCAGCCCAGAACAGGGGAACACTGAAGCTTTCTTT

d_gene: .
v_gene: TRBV28
abundance: .
j_gene: TRBJ2-1
CDR3aa: CASSSIYTTGTSYNEQFF
CDR3nt: TGTGCCAGCAGTTCGATCTACACAACCGGGACTTCCTACAATGAGCAGTTCTTC

d_gene: .
v_gene: TRBV9
abundance: once
j_gene: TRBJ2-7
CDR3aa: CASSVGEGQIIYEQYF
CDR3nt: TGTGCCAGCAGCGTAGGAGAAGGACAGATTATCTACGAGCAGTACTTC

d_gene: .
v_gene: TRBV11-2
abundance: once
j_gene: TRBJ1-4
CDR3aa: CASSPMGGFGEKLFF
CDR3nt: TGTGCCAGCAGCCCGATGGGAGGGTTCGGTGAAAAACTGTTTTTT

d_gene: .
v_gene: TRBV7-8
abundance: .
j_gene: TRBJ1-4
CDR3aa: CASSLAGGEKLFF
CDR3nt: TGTGCCAGCAGCTTAGCAGGGGGTGAAAAACTGTTTTTT

d_gene: .
v_gene: TRBV7-2
abundance: once
j_gene: TRBJ1-4
CDR3aa: CASSLDRGTNEKLFF
CDR3nt: TGTGCCAGCAGCTTAGATCGCGGGACGAATGAAAAACTGTTTTTT

d_gene: TRBD1
v_gene: TRBV5-1
abundance: .
j_gene: TRBJ2-7
CDR3aa: CASSLGDRGRGDEQYF
CDR3nt: TGCGCCAGCAGCTTGGGGGACAGGGGCCGGGGAGACGAGCAGTACTTC